Described below is a single T cell receptor (beta chain) sequence and its context. Its antigen has not been determined. No per-base quality is available; no much larger clone lies one base away. Other DNA sequences in this specimen translate into the identical CDR3. Genomic DNA was isolated from the sorted cells so that the TCRbeta CDR3 region could be sequenced. The immunoSEQ Assay was used for sequencing of TCRbeta CDR3 regions. TCRdb limited this immuneACCESS table to in-frame rearrangements with V and J called. A share of clones is missing; checked studies link under half to unresolved V genes, and the rest is unexplained. This sample comprises 45,000 to 60,000 clones, roughly four fifths of them detected only once. The ten biggest clones cover about 2.4% of the sample. The data derive from a study of OX40 agonist ivuxolimab in advanced cancers. Context from the whole study: Ivuxolimab was an agonistic, fully human IgG2 monoclonal antibody directed against OX40 (CD134), a costimulatory receptor. In the dose-escalation cohort, 82.7% of patients were male, and the mean age was roughly 60 years, with a range of roughly 20 to 85. Partial responses were achieved by three dose-escalation patients, of whom one had hepatocellular carcinoma and two had cutaneous melanoma. Intravenous ivuxolimab was administered to patients every 2 weeks at six dose levels: 0.01, 0.1, 0.3, 1.5, 3 and 10 mg/kg. The monotherapy dose-escalation portion (N of about 50 patients) of the phase I ivuxolimab trial is reported in the paper. Peripheral TCRbeta sequencing aimed to test whether ivuxolimab altered TCR sequence diversity and caused clonal T-cell expansion. Patients were allowed to have had prior anti-PD-1, anti-PD-L1 or anti-CTLA-4 therapy, and roughly two fifths of the dose-escalation patients had been treated with checkpoint inhibitors. Among the approximately 50 dose-escalation patients, around 20 had hepatocellular carcinoma, approximately 15 melanoma, 9 renal cell carcinoma and 9 head and neck cancer. Summary of the overall study and its limitations: Partial responders in the 0.1-3.0 mg/kg groups had among the lowest normalized peripheral clonal expansion, especially among CD8+ T cells. Antigen specificity was not determined for the clonally expanded peripheral T cells. After ivuxolimab, expanded clones were on average more numerous among CD8+ T cells than among CD4+ T cells. Low levels of normalized T-cell clonal expansion were also shown by some nonresponding patients. Clonal expansion of both CD4+ and CD8+ blood T cells was observed from baseline to week 6 at doses 0.1 to 3.0 mg/kg.

Trimming takes 3 bases from V and 3 bases from J, and the germline ends sit 6 bases apart. Including cysteine and phenylalanine, the CDR3 has 11 amino acids. Kept here is only the CDR3 DNA, which spans 33 bases and is read in frame from base 1. The germline V gene (reference sequence) specifies DFQATT as CDR1 and SNEGSKA as CDR2. Patients with autoimmune disease history or receiving systemic immunosuppression were excluded from the trial. Peripheral blood for TCR sequencing was collected from all dose cohorts at baseline, on cycle 4 day 1, and on cycle 7 day 1. Samples were obtained from an open-label, multicenter, first-in-human phase I dose-escalation trial of ivuxolimab. Adults with locally advanced or metastatic melanoma, renal cell carcinoma, hepatocellular carcinoma or head and neck squamous cell carcinoma were enrolled in the trial. Before TCR sequencing, CD4+ T cells and CD8+ T cells from peripheral blood were sorted into separate populations.

The sequence was obtained from an adult with an advanced solid tumor such as melanoma, head and neck, liver or kidney cancer. The chain couples TRBV20-1 to TRBJ2-7; the D gene identity is not certain. The sequencing used CD4+ or CD8+ T cells sorted from blood, collected in a trial of the OX40 agonist ivuxolimab. The nucleotide sequence reads as follows: TGCAGTGCTAGCTTGGACTACGAGCAGTACTTC. Translated, this is CSASLDYEQYF.